This is a list of T cell receptor beta chains from one sample in a study of preoperative IRX-2 immunotherapy in early breast cancer. The table came from immunoSEQ multiplex PCR; TCRdb's copy has only in-frame clones and leaves some out. The table lists 24,000 or so clones, roughly 80% of them singletons. Sequencing was performed on lymph node tissue, taken before IRX-2 immunotherapy. These receptors all come from a human donor with breast cancer. Each CDR3 is given with its conserved first and last residue. A D gene is named only where the DNA matches it firmly. Only some rows state a clone size, as once, few, many or a class for expanded clones.

- | TRBD2 | TRBJ2-7 | TRBV28 | CASSFTSGFTYEQYF | TGTGCCAGCAGTTTCACTAGCGGTTTTACCTACGAGCAGTACTTC
- | - | TRBJ1-1 | TRBV18 | CASSREGDTEAFF | TGTGCCAGCTCCCGGGAGGGGGACACTGAAGCTTTCTTT
- | - | TRBJ2-7 | TRBV6-8 | CASSYRQENYEQYF | TGTGCCAGCAGTTACAGGCAGGAGAACTACGAGCAGTACTTC
- | - | TRBJ2-2 | TRBV18 | CASSSSWGRRDTGELFF | TGTGCCAGCTCATCGAGTTGGGGCAGGAGGGACACCGGGGAGCTGTTTTTT
- | TRBD1 | TRBJ2-3 | TRBV6-8 | CATRDRGPDTQYF | TGTGCCACCAGGGACAGGGGGCCAGATACGCAGTATTTT
- | - | TRBJ2-7 | TRBV23-1 | CASSRVQTYEQYF | TGCGCCAGCAGTCGGGTACAGACCTACGAGCAGTACTTC
- | - | TRBJ1-4 | TRBV12-5 | CATGQFNEKLFF | TGTGCCACCGGACAGTTTAATGAAAAACTGTTTTTT
few | - | TRBJ1-4 | TRBV6-8 | CASSPPGLGEKLFF | TGTGCCAGCAGCCCACCGGGACTGGGTGAAAAACTGTTTTTT
- | - | TRBJ1-1 | TRBV1 | CASSQDLTLPGAFF | TGCGCCAGCAGCCAAGATCTCACCCTCCCGGGAGCTTTCTTT
- | - | TRBJ1-2 | TRBV18 | CASSPAEGAIYGYTF | TGTGCCAGCTCACCGGCGGAGGGCGCGATCTATGGCTACACCTTC
- | - | TRBJ1-1 | TRBV11-3 | CASSSQGPGTEAFF | TGTGCCAGCAGCTCGCAGGGCCCGGGCACTGAAGCTTTCTTT
few | - | TRBJ1-1 | TRBV30 | CAWSIRVSTEAFF | TGTGCCTGGAGTATCCGTGTAAGTACTGAAGCTTTCTTT
- | - | TRBJ1-1 | TRBV30 | CAWDRQAFTEAFF | TGTGCCTGGGATAGACAGGCTTTCACTGAAGCTTTCTTT
- | - | TRBJ2-6 | TRBV30 | CAWSVPSSGANVLTF | TGTGCCTGGAGTGTACCCTCCTCTGGGGCCAACGTCCTGACTTTC
- | TRBD1 | TRBJ1-3 | TRBV11-3 | CASSRDREGNTIYF | TGTGCCAGCAGCCGTGACAGGGAAGGAAACACCATATATTTT
- | - | TRBJ2-7 | TRBV5-1 | CASSLATQTAVNSYEQYF | TGCGCCAGCAGCTTGGCCACTCAGACAGCGGTGAACTCCTACGAGCAGTACTTC
- | - | TRBJ1-1 | TRBV19 | CASTNVGGGTEAFF | TGTGCCAGTACTAACGTAGGGGGTGGGACTGAAGCTTTCTTT
few | - | TRBJ2-1 | TRBV11-3 | CASSLDRGAYNEQFF | TGTGCCAGCAGCTTAGACAGGGGTGCCTACAATGAGCAGTTCTTC
- | - | TRBJ2-2 | TRBV5-1 | CASSLRQVDNTGELFF | TGCGCCAGCAGCCTCCGACAGGTCGATAACACCGGGGAGCTGTTTTTT
- | TRBD1 | TRBJ1-1 | TRBV19 | CASSMGQGALPEAFF | TGTGCCAGTAGTATGGGACAGGGGGCCCTTCCGGAAGCTTTCTTT
- | TRBD1 | TRBJ1-1 | TRBV6-8 | CASSAYRGRGDTEAFF | TGTGCCAGCAGTGCATACAGGGGGCGCGGGGACACTGAAGCTTTCTTT
- | - | TRBJ1-1 | TRBV6-8 | CASRTTGFGAFF | TGTGCCAGCAGAACTACAGGATTTGGGGCTTTCTTT
- | - | TRBJ1-1 | TRBV18 | CASSPADTEAFF | TGTGCCAGCTCACCAGCAGACACTGAAGCTTTCTTT
- | - | TRBJ1-4 | TRBV7-1 | CASSSRASTNEKLFF | TGTGCCAGCAGCTCCCGGGCCTCAACTAATGAAAAACTGTTTTTT
- | TRBD1 | TRBJ2-7 | TRBV18 | CASSGDSSYEQYF | TGTGCCAGCTCAGGGGACAGCTCCTACGAGCAGTACTTC
- | TRBD1 | TRBJ1-1 | TRBV7-1 | CASSRRTGGEAFF | TGTGCCTCATCAAGGAGGACAGGGGGTGAAGCTTTCTTT
- | TRBD1 | TRBJ2-1 | TRBV11-3 | CASSLGIQGDEQFF | TGTGCCAGCAGCTTAGGAATACAGGGGGATGAGCAGTTCTTC
- | TRBD2 | TRBJ2-1 | TRBV11-3 | CASSISGLAAYNEQFF | TGTGCCAGCAGCATTTCTGGACTAGCGGCCTACAATGAGCAGTTCTTC
- | TRBD1 | TRBJ1-4 | TRBV7-7 | CASSLMGQGDEKLFF | TGTGCCAGCAGCTTGATGGGACAGGGGGACGAAAAACTGTTTTTT
- | TRBD1 | TRBJ1-5 | TRBV28 | CASSRGRSQGTSNQPQHF | TGTGCCAGCAGCCGGGGACGGTCACAGGGGACGAGCAATCAGCCCCAGCATTTT
- | - | TRBJ2-3 | TRBV27 | CASNRGRTDTQYF | TGTGCCAGCAATCGGGGTAGAACAGATACGCAGTATTTT
few | - | TRBJ1-1 | TRBV11-3 | CASSFPGVNTEAFF | TGTGCCAGCAGCTTCCCAGGGGTGAACACTGAAGCTTTCTTT
few | - | TRBJ1-6 | TRBV6-8 | CASVLDRYLNSPLHF | TGTGCCAGCGTACTCGACAGGTATCTGAATTCACCCCTCCACTTT
- | - | TRBJ2-7 | TRBV6-8 | CASKEGVYEQYF | TGTGCCAGCAAGGAGGGAGTCTACGAGCAGTACTTC
- | - | TRBJ1-5 | TRBV6-8 | CASRRGANQPQHF | TGTGCCAGCAGGAGAGGGGCAAATCAGCCCCAGCATTTT
- | TRBD1 | TRBJ1-2 | TRBV19 | CASSILGTGSYGYTF | TGTGCCAGTAGTATTCTCGGGACAGGGAGCTATGGCTACACCTTC
- | - | TRBJ1-2 | TRBV23-1 | CASSHTVTGTQGYGYTF | TGCGCCAGCAGCCACACAGTCACCGGGACGCAGGGCTATGGCTACACCTTC
- | - | TRBJ2-5 | TRBV11-3 | CASSRLGPQETQYF | TGTGCCAGCAGCAGACTTGGACCCCAAGAGACCCAGTACTTC
- | - | TRBJ1-4 | TRBV18 | CASSQQEANEKLFF | TGTGCCAGCTCGCAACAGGAGGCTAATGAAAAACTGTTTTTT
- | TRBD1 | TRBJ2-2 | TRBV11-3 | CASSLPPGQQTGELFF | TGTGCCAGCAGCCTCCCCCCGGGACAGCAGACCGGGGAGCTGTTTTTT
- | TRBD1 | TRBJ2-5 | TRBV7-6 | CASSYTGGLETQYF | TGTGCCAGCAGCTACACAGGGGGCTTGGAGACCCAGTACTTC
few | TRBD2 | TRBJ2-5 | TRBV11-3 | CASSPGLAGAETQYF | TGTGCCAGCAGCCCTGGACTAGCGGGGGCAGAGACCCAGTACTTC
- | TRBD2 | TRBJ2-3 | TRBV11-3 | CASSLDLNAGGTDTQYF | TGTGCCAGCAGCCTAGACCTTAACGCGGGGGGGACAGATACGCAGTATTTT
- | - | TRBJ1-1 | TRBV2 | CASILPAAALGNEAFF | TGTGCCAGCATCCTACCGGCAGCTGCATTGGGCAATGAAGCTTTCTTT
few | - | TRBJ1-6 | TRBV6-8 | CASSEQVPSFSPLHF | TGTGCCAGCAGTGAGCAGGTTCCAAGCTTTTCACCCCTCCACTTT
- | TRBD1 | TRBJ1-4 | TRBV23-1 | CASSQADRAGEKLFF | TGCGCCAGCAGCCAAGCGGACAGGGCCGGCGAAAAACTGTTTTTT
- | - | TRBJ1-4 | TRBV23-1 | CASSLVFGEKLFF | TGCGCCAGCAGCTTAGTATTTGGCGAAAAACTGTTTTTT
- | - | TRBJ1-5 | TRBV19 | CASSNGAGQPQHF | TGTGCCAGTAGTAACGGGGCGGGTCAGCCCCAGCATTTT
- | - | TRBJ2-2 | TRBV14 | CASSLMPAVAGELFF | TGTGCCAGCAGCTTGATGCCAGCCGTCGCCGGGGAGCTGTTTTTT
- | - | TRBJ1-1 | TRBV28 | CASSSPGTPTLNTEAFF | TGTGCCAGCAGTTCCCCCGGGACACCAACCCTGAACACTGAAGCTTTCTTT
- | TRBD1 | TRBJ1-2 | TRBV23-1 | CASSQEPRTGGYGYTF | TGCGCCAGCAGCCAGGAACCTCGGACAGGGGGCTATGGCTACACCTTC
once | - | TRBJ2-2 | TRBV5-1 | CASSLGSTRTGELFF | TGCGCCAGCAGCTTGGGTTCGACGAGGACCGGGGAGCTGTTTTTT